Listed here are 8 T cell receptor beta chains from one sample, sequenced in a study of blood T cells in healthy people across ages. The authors ran a second PCR of about 6 to 11 cycles using a sample-barcoded 5' primer and a J-beta primer mix. TCRdb processed the 5' RACE reads anew with MiXCR; each CDR3 protein has one entry. The table shows hundreds of thousands of distinct CDR3 sequences, with around 48% occurring only once. The sequencing sample was made of blood. The source is a woman in her sixties in good health.

This clonotype was detected ten times or more. The chain has TRBV29-1 and TRBJ2-1; 10 positions agree with TRBD2. V was pared by 3 bases and J by 7 bases, with 9 bases of the junction left unmatched. Germline CDR1 is SQVTM and CDR2 is ANQGSEA. The CDR3 loop spans 15 amino acids. CDR3 amino acids: CSVDDGTSADNEQFF. For the CDR3, the DNA is TGCAGCGTTGACGACGGGACTAGCGCCGATAATGAGCAGTTCTTC.

The gene calls are TRBV11-2 and TRBJ2-7; 8 bases fit TRBD1. V lost 1 base to trimming and J lost 3 bases; unmatched junction nucleotides: 5. The CDR3 totals 15 residues. In germline, CDR1 is SGHAT, CDR2 FQNNGV. The CDR3 sequence is CASSLVGQVGYEQYF. CDR3 DNA sequence: TGTGCCAGCAGCTTAGTGGGACAGGTTGGCTACGAGCAGTACTTC.

This clonotype was recorded many times. V usage is TRBV7-2 and J usage is TRBJ2-7; D ambiguous. Trimming pared 5 bases from V and 3 bases from J, leaving 14 bases between. The germline CDR1 and CDR2 sequences are SGHTA and FQGNSA. The CDR3 loop spans 14 amino acids. The DNA for the CDR3 is TGTGCCAGCAGCGGCGGAGAAAAAAGCTACGAGCAGTACTTC. Its protein is CASSGGEKSYEQYF.

The CDR3 sequence is CASSVGLAGLYEQYF. DNA of the CDR3: TGTGCCAGCAGTGTAGGACTAGCGGGATTATACGAGCAGTACTTC. The chain links TRBV12-3 or TRBV12-4 to TRBJ2-7, with 12 bases fitting TRBD2. The CDR3 spans 15 residues. J gave up 4 bases and V 5 bases, and 6 bases lay outside the gene matches.

The sample holds many counts of this clonotype. This chain connects TRBV4-2 to TRBJ2-6, with D perhaps TRBD1 (7 bases). The CDR3 runs 15 residues. Germline values: CDR1 LGHNA, CDR2 YNFKEQ. Trimming left V 6 bases short and J 1 base short, with 10 bases between. The CDR3 nucleotides are TGTGCCAGCAGTCAGGGGGGTTCTGGGGCCAACGTCCTGACTTTC. Translated: CASSQGGSGANVLTF.

The chain joins TRBV6-2 or TRBV6-3 to TRBJ1-1; 7 nucleotides agree with TRBD1. The germline V gene has CDR1 MNHEY and CDR2 SVGEGT. CDR3 length: 13 amino acids. V dropped 5 bases and J dropped 10; count of bases not matched to a gene: 10. The CDR3 nucleotides are TGTGCCAGCAGTACCCCCACAGGGGCCCCAGCTTTCTTT. Its protein is CASSTPTGAPAFF.

The rearrangement links TRBV20-1 to TRBJ2-7; 10 bases match TRBD2. This CDR3 region has 18 residues. V shed 0 bases and J 2 bases; nucleotides not matched to a gene: 13. The V gene's germline CDR1 is DFQATT and CDR2 SNEGSKA (reference sequence). The CDR3 region is CSARDIASGRTFPYEQYF. DNA of the CDR3: TGCAGTGCTAGAGATATAGCTAGCGGGAGAACGTTTCCCTACGAGCAGTACTTC.

CDR3 coding DNA: TGTGCCAGCAGCCAAGCCCGAGGAGCGGGAGGGCACCAAGAGACCCAGTACTTC. Translating gives CASSQARGAGGHQETQYF. The chain combines TRBV4-2 with TRBJ2-5; 10 bases agree with TRBD2. Germline CDR1 is LGHNA and CDR2 is YNFKEQ. Trimming cost V 1 base and J 0 bases; bases outside gene matches: 8. The CDR3 is 18 amino acids.